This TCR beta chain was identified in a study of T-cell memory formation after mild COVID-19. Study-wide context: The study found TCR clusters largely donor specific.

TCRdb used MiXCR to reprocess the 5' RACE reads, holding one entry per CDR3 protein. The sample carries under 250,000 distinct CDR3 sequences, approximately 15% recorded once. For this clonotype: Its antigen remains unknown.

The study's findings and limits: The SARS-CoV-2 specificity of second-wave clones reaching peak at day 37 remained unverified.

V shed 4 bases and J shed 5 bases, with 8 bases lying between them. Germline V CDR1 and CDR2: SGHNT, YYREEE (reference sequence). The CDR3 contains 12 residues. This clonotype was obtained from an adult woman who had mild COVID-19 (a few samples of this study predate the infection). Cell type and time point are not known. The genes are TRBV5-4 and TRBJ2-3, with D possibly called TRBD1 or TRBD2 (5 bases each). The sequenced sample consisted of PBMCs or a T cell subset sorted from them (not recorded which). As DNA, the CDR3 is TGTGCCAGCAGCCGGGACGTAGATACGCAGTATTTT. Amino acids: CASSRDVDTQYF.